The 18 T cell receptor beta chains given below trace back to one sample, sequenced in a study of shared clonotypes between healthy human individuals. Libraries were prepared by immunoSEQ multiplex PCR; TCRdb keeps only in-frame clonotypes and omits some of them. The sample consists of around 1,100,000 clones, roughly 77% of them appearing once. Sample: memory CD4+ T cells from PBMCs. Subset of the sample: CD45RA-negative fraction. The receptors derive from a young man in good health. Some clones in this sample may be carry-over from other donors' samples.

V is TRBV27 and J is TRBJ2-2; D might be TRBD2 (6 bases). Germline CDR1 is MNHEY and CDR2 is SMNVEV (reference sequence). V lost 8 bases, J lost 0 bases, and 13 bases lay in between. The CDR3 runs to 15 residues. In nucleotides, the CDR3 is TGTGCCAGCCGGAGGGGAGGATCGAACACCGGGGAGCTGTTTTTT. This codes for CASRRGGSNTGELFF.

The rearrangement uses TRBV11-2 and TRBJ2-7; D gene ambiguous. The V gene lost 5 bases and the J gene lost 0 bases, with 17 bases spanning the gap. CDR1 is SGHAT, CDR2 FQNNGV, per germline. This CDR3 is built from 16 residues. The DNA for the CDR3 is TGTGCCAGCAGCCCACTGAAACGGACCGACTCCTACGAGCAGTACTTC. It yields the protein CASSPLKRTDSYEQYF.

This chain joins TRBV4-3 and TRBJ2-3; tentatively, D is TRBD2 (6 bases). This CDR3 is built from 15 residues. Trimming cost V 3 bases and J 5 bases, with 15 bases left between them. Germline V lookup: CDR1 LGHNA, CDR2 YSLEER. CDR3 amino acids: CASSHGGVGEDTQYF. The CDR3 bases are TGCGCCAGCAGCCACGGGGGAGTGGGTGAAGATACGCAGTATTTT.

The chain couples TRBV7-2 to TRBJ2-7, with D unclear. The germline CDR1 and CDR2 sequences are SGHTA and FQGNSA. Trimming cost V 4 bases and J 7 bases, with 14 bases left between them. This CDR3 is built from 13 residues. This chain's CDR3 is CASSSPAILEQYF. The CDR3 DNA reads TGTGCCAGCAGCTCCCCAGCCATCCTGGAGCAGTACTTC.

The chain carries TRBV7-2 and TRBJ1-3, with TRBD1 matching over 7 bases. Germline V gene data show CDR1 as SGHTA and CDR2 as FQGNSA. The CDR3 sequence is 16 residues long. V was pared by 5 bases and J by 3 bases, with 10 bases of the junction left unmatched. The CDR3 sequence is CASSPRGTGVGNTIYF. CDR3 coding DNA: TGTGCCAGCAGCCCTAGAGGCACAGGGGTTGGAAACACCATATATTTT.

The DNA for the CDR3 is TGTGCCAGCAGCCCCGGGGGACCCAGCAATCAGCCCCAGCATTTT. Its translation: CASSPGGPSNQPQHF. V and J are TRBV6-1 and TRBJ1-5; tentatively, D is TRBD1 (5 bases). Germline V gene data show CDR1 as MNHNS and CDR2 as SASEGT. The CDR3 consists of 15 residues. V was cut by 6 bases and J by 1 base, with 13 bases left in between.

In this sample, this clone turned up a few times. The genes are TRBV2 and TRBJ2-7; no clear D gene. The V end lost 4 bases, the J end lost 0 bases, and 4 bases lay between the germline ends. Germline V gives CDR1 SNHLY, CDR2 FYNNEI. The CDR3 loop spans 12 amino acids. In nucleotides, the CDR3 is TGTGCCAGCAGTGTATTCTCCTACGAGCAGTACTTC. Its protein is CASSVFSYEQYF.

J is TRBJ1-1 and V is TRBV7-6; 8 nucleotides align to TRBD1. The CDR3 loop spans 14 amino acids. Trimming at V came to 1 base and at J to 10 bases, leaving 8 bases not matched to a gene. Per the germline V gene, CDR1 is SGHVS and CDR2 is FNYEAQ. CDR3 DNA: TGTGCCAGCAGCTTAGTAGGAACAGGGGGGGGAGCTTTCTTT. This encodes CASSLVGTGGGAFF. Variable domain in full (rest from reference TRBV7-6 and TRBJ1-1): GAGVSQSPRYKVTKRGQDVALRCDPISGHVSLYWYRQALGQGPEFLTYFNYEAQQDKSGLPNDRFSAERPEGSISTLTIQRTEQRDSAMYRCASSLVGTGGGAFFGQGTRLTVV.

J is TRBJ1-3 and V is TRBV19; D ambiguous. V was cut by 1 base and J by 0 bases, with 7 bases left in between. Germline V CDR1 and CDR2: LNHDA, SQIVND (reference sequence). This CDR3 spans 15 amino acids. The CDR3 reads CASSIGTASGNTIYF. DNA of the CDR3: TGTGCCAGTAGTATAGGTACGGCCTCTGGAAACACCATATATTTT.

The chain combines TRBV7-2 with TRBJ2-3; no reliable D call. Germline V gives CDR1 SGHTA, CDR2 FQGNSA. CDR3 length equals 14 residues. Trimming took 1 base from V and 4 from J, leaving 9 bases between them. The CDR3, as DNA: TGTGCCAGCAGCTTAGACCGGAGCGCAGATACGCAGTATTTT. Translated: CASSLDRSADTQYF.

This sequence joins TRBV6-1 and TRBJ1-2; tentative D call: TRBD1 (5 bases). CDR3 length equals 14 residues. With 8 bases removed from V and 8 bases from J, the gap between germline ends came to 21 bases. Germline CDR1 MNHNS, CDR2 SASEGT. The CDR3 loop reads CASRTAGLRGGYTF. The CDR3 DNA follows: TGTGCCAGCCGAACGGCGGGCCTAAGGGGCGGCTACACCTTC.

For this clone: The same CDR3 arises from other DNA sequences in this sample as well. The CDR3 DNA sequence: TGTGCCAGCAGCTTAGGGGCAGCTAACACCGGGGAGCTGTTTTTT. Amino acid sequence: CASSLGAANTGELFF. The chain links TRBV7-9 to TRBJ2-2; D ambiguous. Germline values: CDR1 SEHNR, CDR2 FQNEAQ (reference sequence). V was trimmed by 1 base and J by 2 bases, leaving 8 bases between them. The CDR3 is made up of 15 amino acids. The whole variable domain, filled in from reference TRBV7-9 and TRBJ2-2, reads DTGVSQNPRHKITKRGQNVTFRCDPISEHNRLYWYRQTLGQGPEFLTYFQNEAQLEKSRLLSDRFSAERPKGSFSTLEIQRTEQGDSAMYLCASSLGAANTGELFFGEGSRLTVL.

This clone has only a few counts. CDR3 residues: CASSHKGREGTQYF. As DNA, the CDR3 is TGCGCCAGCAGCCACAAGGGCAGGGAGGGGACCCAGTACTTC. This chain connects TRBV4-1 to TRBJ2-5, with 7 bases that match TRBD2. Germline V gives CDR1 MGHRA, CDR2 YSYEKL. The CDR3 consists of 14 residues. The J segment lost 7 bases and the V segment lost 3 bases, leaving 8 bases of the junction unmatched.

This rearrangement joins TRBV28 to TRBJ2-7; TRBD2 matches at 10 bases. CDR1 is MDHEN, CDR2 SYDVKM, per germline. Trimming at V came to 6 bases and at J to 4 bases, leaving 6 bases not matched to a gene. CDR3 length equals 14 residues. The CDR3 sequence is CASRNGLAEYEQYF. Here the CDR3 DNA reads TGTGCCAGCAGAAACGGACTAGCGGAGTACGAGCAGTACTTC.

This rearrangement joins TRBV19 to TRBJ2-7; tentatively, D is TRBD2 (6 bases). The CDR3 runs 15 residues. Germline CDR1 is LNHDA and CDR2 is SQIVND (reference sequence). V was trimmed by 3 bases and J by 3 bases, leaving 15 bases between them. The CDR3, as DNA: TGTGCCAGTAGTATTGTAGGCGGGAACTTCTACGAGCAGTACTTC. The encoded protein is CASSIVGGNFYEQYF. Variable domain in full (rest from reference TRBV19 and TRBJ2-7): DGGITQSPKYLFRKEGQNVTLSCEQNLNHDAMYWYRQDPGQGLRLIYYSQIVNDFQKGDIAEGYSVSREKKESFPLTVTSAQKNPTAFYLCASSIVGGNFYEQYFGPGTRLTVT.

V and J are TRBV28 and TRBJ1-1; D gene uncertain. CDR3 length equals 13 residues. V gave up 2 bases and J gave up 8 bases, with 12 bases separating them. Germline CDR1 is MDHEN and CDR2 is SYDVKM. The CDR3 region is CASSLPHVLEAFF. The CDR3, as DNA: TGTGCCAGCAGTTTACCACACGTTCTGGAAGCTTTCTTT.

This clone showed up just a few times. In DNA form, the CDR3 reads TGTGCCAGTACCAACAGGGGAATGAACACTGAAGCTTTCTTT. As protein: CASTNRGMNTEAFF. The V call is TRBV19, the J call TRBJ1-1; TRBD1 aligns across 7 bases. The CDR3 runs 14 residues. Germline values: CDR1 LNHDA, CDR2 SQIVND (reference sequence). The V gene end was trimmed by 7 bases and the J gene end by 0 bases; junction bases not matched to a gene: 5.

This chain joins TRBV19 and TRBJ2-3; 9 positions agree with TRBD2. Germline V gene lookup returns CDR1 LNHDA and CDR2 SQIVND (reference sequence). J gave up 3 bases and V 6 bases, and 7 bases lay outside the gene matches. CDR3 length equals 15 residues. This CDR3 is CASSRTSAGTDTQYF. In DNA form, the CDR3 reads TGTGCCAGTAGCAGGACTAGCGCAGGGACAGATACGCAGTATTTT.